The 25 T cell receptor beta chains below were found in one sample sequenced in a study of blood T cell repertoires in COVID-19 (dated by TCRdb to 2019 to 2021). Library preparation was by the immunoSEQ multiplex PCR assay. TCRdb limited this immuneACCESS table to in-frame rearrangements with V and J called. A share of clones is missing; checked studies link under half to unresolved V genes, and the rest is unexplained. This sample holds approximately 140,000 clones; about 81% were observed only once. The ten largest account for roughly 17% of the sample. The sample taken for sequencing was peripheral blood. The source is a woman older than 75 with acute or convalescent COVID-19.

The chain is built from TRBV5-1 and TRBJ1-4; D not resolved. The CDR3 consists of 15 residues. Germline V gene sequence: CDR1 SGHRS, CDR2 YFSETQ. V was pared by 0 bases and J by 7 bases, with 13 bases between. CDR3 nucleotides: TGCGCCAGCAGCTTGGTGGGCGTGGGTGGTGAAAAACTGTTTTTT. Protein: CASSLVGVGGEKLFF.

The V and J genes are TRBV28 and TRBJ1-2; 9 bases match TRBD1. Germline V gene lookup returns CDR1 MDHEN and CDR2 SYDVKM. There are 16 residues in the CDR3. V lost 8 bases, J lost 4 bases, and 14 bases stayed unmatched. CDR3: CASVNPLGQGIYGYTF. In DNA, the CDR3 is TGTGCCAGCGTTAATCCACTAGGACAGGGGATCTATGGCTACACCTTC.

Turning to this clone: The sample has other DNA sequences that encode this CDR3 too. The V gene is TRBV27, the J gene TRBJ2-3; D gene ambiguous. This CDR3 spans 13 amino acids. Looked up from germline, CDR1 is MNHEY and CDR2 is SMNVEV (reference sequence). Trimming left V 0 bases short and J 3 bases short, with 4 bases between. The CDR3 DNA reads TGTGCCAGCAGTTTATCGAGAACAGATACGCAGTATTTT. The encoded protein is CASSLSRTDTQYF.

The chain's CDR3 is CASSIRQGDQPQHF. As DNA, the CDR3 is TGTGCCAGTAGTATTCGACAGGGCGATCAGCCCCAGCATTTT. The chain has TRBV19 and TRBJ1-5; 7 nucleotides agree with TRBD1. This CDR3 is built from 14 residues. Trimming removed 3 bases from V and 5 bases from J; junction bases left unmatched: 4. Looked up from germline, CDR1 is LNHDA and CDR2 is SQIVND (reference sequence).

The rearrangement joins TRBV19 to TRBJ2-4, with D tentatively TRBD1 (6 bases). Trimming shortened V by 3 bases and J by 5 bases, and 14 bases separated the two germline ends. Germline assignment: CDR1 LNHDA and CDR2 SQIVND (reference sequence). The CDR3 covers 15 residues. The CDR3 coding sequence is TGTGCCAGTAGTATGGGTCCGGACAGTCAAAACATTCAGTACTTC. Encoded protein: CASSMGPDSQNIQYF.

This chain joins TRBV19 and TRBJ2-5; D possibly corresponds to TRBD2 (6 bases). The CDR3 loop spans 15 amino acids. Germline CDR1 and CDR2: LNHDA and SQIVND (reference sequence). Trimming shortened V by 2 bases and J by 7 bases, and 17 bases separated the two germline ends. The CDR3 bases are TGTGCCAGTAGTATACGTTCCCGGGGGAGAACGACCCAGTACTTC. As protein: CASSIRSRGRTTQYF. The full variable domain, rest sourced from reference TRBV19 and TRBJ2-5, is DGGITQSPKYLFRKEGQNVTLSCEQNLNHDAMYWYRQDPGQGLRLIYYSQIVNDFQKGDIAEGYSVSREKKESFPLTVTSAQKNPTAFYLCASSIRSRGRTTQYFGPGTRLLVL.

This clone was seen ten or more times. The V and J genes are TRBV6-6 and TRBJ1-2, with 8 positions matching TRBD1. V lost 2 bases to trimming and J lost 4 bases; unmatched junction nucleotides: 6. Germline V gene sequence: CDR1 MNHNY, CDR2 SVGAGI (reference sequence). The CDR3 has 15 amino acids. As DNA, the CDR3 is TGTGCCAGCAGTTACCCAGGACAGGGCGTCTATGGCTACACCTTC. This gives the protein CASSYPGQGVYGYTF.

DNA of the CDR3: TGCGCCAGCAGCCCGGCTGGGGCGGGGGCCAAAAACATTCAGTACTTC. Its translation: CASSPAGAGAKNIQYF. This sequence joins TRBV5-1 and TRBJ2-4; perhaps TRBD2 as D (6 bases). Trimming took off 4 bases at V and 1 base at J, with 15 bases between the two ends. The CDR3 totals 16 residues. Per the germline V gene, CDR1 is SGHRS and CDR2 is YFSETQ.

The gene calls are TRBV4-3 and TRBJ1-1; perhaps TRBD1 as D (6 bases). CDR3 length equals 17 residues. Trimming pared 3 bases from V and 0 bases from J, leaving 17 bases between. Germline V gene lookup returns CDR1 LGHNA and CDR2 YSLEER. CDR3: CASSHQGRGGMNTEAFF. CDR3 nucleotide sequence: TGCGCCAGCAGCCACCAGGGGCGCGGGGGTATGAACACTGAAGCTTTCTTT.

This clone was counted between two and nine times. The chain uses TRBV19 and TRBJ2-7, with 12 bases fitting TRBD2. Germline V lookup: CDR1 LNHDA, CDR2 SQIVND (reference sequence). The length of the CDR3 is 14 residues. V was pared by 5 bases and J by 6 bases, with 5 bases of the junction left unmatched. The CDR3 nucleotides read TGTGCCAGTAGTCTAGCGGGAGGGCCCTCCGAGCAGTACTTC. Protein product: CASSLAGGPSEQYF.

The V call is TRBV6-1, the J call TRBJ1-2, with D perhaps matching TRBD1 (5 bases). Germline V lookup: CDR1 MNHNS, CDR2 SASEGT. The CDR3 contains 14 residues. Trimming removed 1 base at V and 3 bases at J, with 9 bases between. The CDR3 DNA reads TGTGCCAGCAGTGAAGTCGACAGATACTATGGCTACACCTTC. As protein: CASSEVDRYYGYTF.

This rearrangement joins TRBV5-4 to TRBJ1-6; the match to TRBD1 covers 9 bases. The junction had 6 bases not matched to a gene; V was cut back by 4 bases and J by 7 bases. Germline CDR1 and CDR2: SGHNT and YYREEE (reference sequence). This CDR3 has 15 amino acids. Here the CDR3 reads CASSPGTGNNSPLHF. In DNA form, the CDR3 reads TGTGCCAGCAGCCCCGGGACAGGGAACAATTCACCCCTCCACTTT. Combining the CDR3 with reference TRBV5-4 and TRBJ1-6 gives the whole variable domain ETGVTQSPTHLIKTRGQQVTLRCSSQSGHNTVSWYQQALGQGPQFIFQYYREEENGRGNFPPRFSGLQFPNYSSELNVNALELDDSALYLCASSPGTGNNSPLHFGNGTRLTVT.

This rearrangement joins TRBV3-1 (or the pseudogene TRBV3-2) to TRBJ2-5; 9 bases are a match to TRBD2. The junction had 10 bases not matched to a gene; V was cut back by 3 bases and J by 5 bases. This CDR3 has 16 residues. Germline lookup yields CDR1 LGHDT and CDR2 YNNKEL (reference sequence). The CDR3 region has the DNA TGTGCCAGCAGCCACGGATGGAGGGCGGGAGGGGAGACCCAGTACTTC. It is translated as CASSHGWRAGGETQYF.

The V call is TRBV19, the J call TRBJ1-2; no definite D call. CDR1 and CDR2 (germline): LNHDA, SQIVND (reference sequence). V dropped 4 bases and J dropped 7 bases, with 16 bases sitting between them. The CDR3 length is 14 residues. The CDR3 nucleotides read TGTGCCAGTAGTAGTCCTTCTCAACTCTCTGGCTACACCTTC. Amino acids: CASSSPSQLSGYTF.

CDR3 sequence reads: CASSQETVAASVVNEQFF. In DNA form, the CDR3 reads TGTGCCAGCAGCCAAGAGACAGTAGCGGCTAGTGTTGTCAATGAGCAGTTCTTC. The chain has TRBV14 and TRBJ2-1, with a tentative D call TRBD2 (6 bases). The V end was cut by 0 bases, the J end by 6 bases, with 21 bases between. This CDR3 spans 18 amino acids. Germline loops: CDR1 SGHDN, CDR2 FVKESK. Supplemented by reference TRBV14 and TRBJ2-1, the full variable domain reads EAGVTQFPSHSVIEKGQTVTLRCDPISGHDNLYWYRRVMGKEIKFLLHFVKESKQDESGMPNNRFLAERTGGTYSTLKVQPAELEDSGVYFCASSQETVAASVVNEQFFGPGTRLTVL.

J is TRBJ2-7 and V is TRBV10-3, with 9 bases fitting TRBD1. The CDR3 sequence is 15 residues long. CDR1 ENHRY and CDR2 SYGVKD come from the germline V gene. Losses at the gene ends were 3 bases for V and 2 bases for J; bases not matched to a gene: 5. The CDR3 loop reads CAISDKGQGTYEQYF. The DNA for the CDR3 is TGTGCCATCAGTGATAAAGGACAGGGGACCTACGAGCAGTACTTC.

The gene calls are TRBV13 and TRBJ2-1; 11 bases are a match to TRBD2. This CDR3 has 16 residues. The J segment lost 5 bases and the V segment lost 3 bases, leaving 6 bases of the junction unmatched. Germline V CDR1 and CDR2: PRHDT, FYEKMQ (reference sequence). The CDR3 is CASSFIGTSGNNEQFF. CDR3 in DNA: TGTGCCAGCAGCTTCATTGGGACTAGCGGCAACAATGAGCAGTTCTTC.

The chain is built from TRBV5-5 and TRBJ1-1; D is unclear. CDR1 SGHKS and CDR2 YYEKEE come from the germline V gene (reference sequence). The V gene lost 2 bases and the J gene lost 3 bases, with 8 bases spanning the gap. The CDR3 spans 13 residues. The CDR3, as DNA: TGTGCCAGCAGCTTTTTGGCGGACACTGAAGCTTTCTTT. It specifies CASSFLADTEAFF.

The chain uses TRBV5-4 and TRBJ2-6; possible D gene TRBD1, 6 bases. V lost 4 bases, J lost 4 bases, and 18 bases lay in between. The CDR3 loop spans 17 amino acids. CDR1 and CDR2 from the germline V gene are SGHNT and YYREEE (reference sequence). The CDR3 loop reads CASSPPNRVEGANVLTF. The CDR3 DNA follows: TGTGCCAGCAGCCCCCCAAACAGGGTGGAGGGGGCCAACGTCCTGACTTTC.

V is TRBV5-4 and J is TRBJ2-7; 8 positions match TRBD1. After removal of 4 bases from V and 7 bases from J, the junction contained 19 bases not matched to a gene. CDR1 SGHNT and CDR2 YYREEE come from the germline V gene (reference sequence). CDR3 length: 17 amino acids. CDR3 nucleotides: TGTGCCAGCAGCCCCTCCGGCGGCAGGGGGCTAAGAGTAGAGCAGTACTTC. Encoded protein: CASSPSGGRGLRVEQYF.

J is TRBJ2-7 and V is TRBV7-2, with 10 bases aligning to TRBD2. The ends lost 1 base at V and 4 bases at J; junction bases unmatched: 4. This CDR3 has 15 amino acids. Germline V gene lookup returns CDR1 SGHTA and CDR2 FQGNSA. The CDR3 loop reads CASSLGPSGGYEQYF. The CDR3 bases are TGTGCCAGCAGCTTAGGCCCTAGCGGGGGATACGAGCAGTACTTC.

This chain connects TRBV19 to TRBJ2-1; D perhaps matches TRBD1 (5 bases). Deletions cut 3 bases from V and 0 bases from J, with 15 bases between. From germline, CDR1 is LNHDA and CDR2 SQIVND (reference sequence). CDR3 length equals 17 residues. The CDR3 nucleotides read TGTGCCAGTAGTATCGCATTAGGGGTGAGCTCCTACAATGAGCAGTTCTTC. It is translated as CASSIALGVSSYNEQFF.

This chain uses TRBV3-1 (or the pseudogene TRBV3-2) with TRBJ2-5; no clear D gene. The V gene lost 0 bases and the J gene lost 0 bases, with 14 bases spanning the gap. This CDR3 has 17 residues. CDR1 and CDR2 (germline): LGHDT, YNNKEL (reference sequence). CDR3 nucleotides: TGTGCCAGCAGCCAAGATCCGCGAAATGACAACCAAGAGACCCAGTACTTC. It yields the protein CASSQDPRNDNQETQYF.

This clone has more than one count but fewer than ten. This chain joins TRBV27 and TRBJ2-7; D might be TRBD2 (5 bases). The CDR3 runs to 16 residues. Germline V gives CDR1 MNHEY, CDR2 SMNVEV (reference sequence). The germline V and J ends were trimmed by 2 bases and 0 bases, with 14 bases remaining between them. The CDR3 protein is CASSLNQPGSSYEQYF. Written as DNA, the CDR3 is TGTGCCAGCAGTTTAAACCAACCTGGGAGCTCCTACGAGCAGTACTTC.

The rearrangement links TRBV5-6 to TRBJ1-2, with a weak D call TRBD1 (5 bases). Per germline, CDR1 SGHDT and CDR2 YYEEEE. The CDR3 covers 14 residues. Trimming cost V 4 bases and J 3 bases, with 13 bases left between them. The CDR3 DNA reads as TGTGCCAGCAGCACAGGCATCAGCCACTATGGCTACACCTTC. This codes for CASSTGISHYGYTF.